This T cell receptor (beta chain) was retrieved from a study of identical twins. A universal primer site was created by template switching, with the cDNA bearing unique molecular identifiers. TCRdb analysed the 5' RACE reads with MiXCR anew, one entry per CDR3 protein. This table holds 350,000 or so distinct CDR3 sequences, 8.5% to 10% found once. This clonotype was detected only a few times. The antigen remains unidentified. Trimming shortened V by 4 bases and J by 8 bases, and 13 bases separated the two germline ends. This CDR3 contains 13 residues. CDR1 is SGHRS, CDR2 YFSETQ, per germline. Healthy Caucasian individuals made up all the donors. Study-wide results and caveats: Within beta out-of-frame sequences, the excess sharing observed between twins was weaker. The study found excess low generation probability among twin-shared out-of-frame alpha sequences.

The chain couples TRBV5-1 to TRBJ2-1; D uncertain. The sample comprised naive T cells sorted from blood. This receptor was identified in a woman aged 45-60 years in good health. This CDR3 reads CASSLQLWDEQFF. CDR3 nucleotides: TGCGCCAGCAGCCTACAACTATGGGATGAGCAGTTCTTC.